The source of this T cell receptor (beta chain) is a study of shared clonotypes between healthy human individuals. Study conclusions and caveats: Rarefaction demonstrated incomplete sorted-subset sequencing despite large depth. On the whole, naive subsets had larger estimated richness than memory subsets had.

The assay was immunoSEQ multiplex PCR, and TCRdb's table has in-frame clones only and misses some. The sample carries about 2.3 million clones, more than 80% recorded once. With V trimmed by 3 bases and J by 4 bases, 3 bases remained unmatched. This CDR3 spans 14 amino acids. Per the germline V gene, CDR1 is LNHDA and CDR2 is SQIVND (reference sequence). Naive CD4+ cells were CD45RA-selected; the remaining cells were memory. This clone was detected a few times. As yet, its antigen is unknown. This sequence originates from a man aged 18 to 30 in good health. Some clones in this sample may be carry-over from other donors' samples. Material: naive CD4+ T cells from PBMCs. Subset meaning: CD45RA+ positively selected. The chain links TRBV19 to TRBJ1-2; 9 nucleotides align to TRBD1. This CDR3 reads CASSMGQGSYGYTF. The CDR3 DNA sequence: TGTGCCAGTAGTATGGGACAGGGTAGCTATGGCTACACCTTC.